This is a list of T cell receptor beta chains from one sample in a study of cytomegalovirus exposure and HLA in healthy donors. Only in-frame clones appear in the TCRdb table, and some are missing; sequencing was by immunoSEQ multiplex PCR. Here the sample table reports some 72,000 clones. Sequenced sample: PBMCs. Every receptor here comes from a middle-aged man in good health and CMV-seronegative. The CDR3 runs from the conserved cysteine through the conserved F or W. A D gene is named only where the DNA matches it firmly.

V	D	J	DNA	CDR3
TRBV5-6	-	TRBJ2-5	TGTGCCAGCAGCGTCTGGTCGGAGGAGACCCAGTACTTC	CASSVWSEETQYF
TRBV9	-	TRBJ2-3	TGTGCCAGCAGCCCCCGGGAAAGGGAGACAGATACGCAGTATTTT	CASSPRERETDTQYF
TRBV5-1	-	TRBJ1-4	TGCGCCAGCAGCTTGGCGGCAGGGCAGTGGGAAAAACTGTTTTTT	CASSLAAGQWEKLFF
TRBV19	TRBD1	TRBJ1-1	TGTGCCAGTAGTTTACAGGGGCCCACTGAAGCTTTCTTT	CASSLQGPTEAFF
TRBV7-9	-	TRBJ2-7	TGTGCCAGCAGCCCCCCCGAGACAGAATTCTACGAGCAGTACTTC	CASSPPETEFYEQYF
TRBV21-1	-	TRBJ2-7	TGTGCCAGCAGCCCCCCGGTAAAGGGAGTAAGAGACGAGCAGTACTTC	CASSPPVKGVRDEQYF
TRBV28	TRBD1	TRBJ2-1	TGTGCCAGCAGTTTGATTATAGGGGGCTCCAATGAGCAGTTCTTC	CASSLIIGGSNEQFF
TRBV6-5	-	TRBJ2-2	TGTGCCAGCAGTTACTCTGGGAGAACCGGGGAGCTGTTTTTT	CASSYSGRTGELFF
TRBV11-3	-	TRBJ2-3	TGTGCCAGCAGCTTGTCCTCTAGCACAGATACGCAGTATTTT	CASSLSSSTDTQYF
TRBV9	-	TRBJ2-2	TGTGCCAGCAGCGAACAAAGACTAGGGATGAACACCGGGGAGCTGTTTTTT	CASSEQRLGMNTGELFF
TRBV5-1	-	TRBJ1-4	TGCGCCAGCAGCCCGGACAGCAACAATGAAAAACTGTTTTTT	CASSPDSNNEKLFF
TRBV5-6	TRBD1	TRBJ2-3	TGTGCCAGCAGCTTGGTGGGGGACAGGGATGCATCGGATACGCAGTATTTT	CASSLVGDRDASDTQYF
TRBV6-5	-	TRBJ2-2	TGTGCCAGCAGTTACTCCCCCACGGTAACCGGGGAGCTGTTTTTT	CASSYSPTVTGELFF
TRBV5-1	-	TRBJ2-1	TGCGCCAGCACAATGATAGGACTGGATGAGCAGTTCTTC	CASTMIGLDEQFF
TRBV10-3	-	TRBJ1-2	TGTGCCATCAGTGGGACAGAAACTAACTATGGCTACACCTTC	CAISGTETNYGYTF
TRBV21-1	-	TRBJ1-2	-	CASSKGFGQGNGYTF
TRBV9	TRBD2	TRBJ2-2	TGTGCCAGCAGCGGACTAGCTGAGAACACCGGGGAGCTGTTTTTT	CASSGLAENTGELFF
TRBV7-2	TRBD2	TRBJ2-5	TGTGCCAGCAGCTTAGCGCGGGGGATCGGAGAGACCCAGTACTTC	CASSLARGIGETQYF
TRBV6-1	TRBD1	TRBJ2-7	TGTGCCAGCAGTGAAAACAGGGGCGAGCAGTACTTC	CASSENRGEQYF
TRBV10-3	-	TRBJ1-1	TGTGCCAGTCACCCAGTCGGGACACCAAACACTGAAGCTTTCTTT	CASHPVGTPNTEAFF
TRBV5-6	-	TRBJ1-5	TGTGCCAGATCACTTCCCCGCAGGTATAGCAATCAGCCCCAGCATTTT	CARSLPRRYSNQPQHF
TRBV7-2	TRBD2	TRBJ2-1	TGTGCCAGCAGCTTAGATGTAGCGGGGGGGCGTGGTGAGCAGTTCTTC	CASSLDVAGGRGEQFF
TRBV7-9	-	TRBJ2-5	TGTGCCAGCCGATTTGGCGTTAACAGAGAAGAGACCCAGTACTTC	CASRFGVNREETQYF
TRBV19	TRBD1	TRBJ2-4	TGTGCCAGTAGTCTGACAGGGGGAGTCTTAGCCAAAAACATTCAGTACTTC	CASSLTGGVLAKNIQYF
TRBV7-2	TRBD1	TRBJ2-7	TGTGCCAGCAACCCTCGGGACAGGGCCAACTCCTACGAGCAGTACTTC	CASNPRDRANSYEQYF
TRBV5-4	TRBD2	TRBJ2-4	TGTGCCAGCAGCCTTTGGGCGGGAGGACGCCAAAACATTCAGTACTTC	CASSLWAGGRQNIQYF
TRBV10-3	-	TRBJ2-7	TGTGCCATCAGTGAGTCGGCGGCAGTATCCTACGAGCAGTACTTC	CAISESAAVSYEQYF
TRBV6-4	TRBD1	TRBJ2-1	TGTGCCAGCAGTGAGGGGACAGGGGGTAATGAGCAGTTCTTC	CASSEGTGGNEQFF
TRBV14	-	TRBJ2-2	TGTGCCAGCAGCCTCTCCGGCGGCAGGGCGCTCTACACCGGGGAGCTGTTTTTT	CASSLSGGRALYTGELFF
TRBV19	-	TRBJ1-3	TGTGCCAGTATTCAATGGGCGAGGGCCAGCTCTGGAAACACCATATATTTT	CASIQWARASSGNTIYF
TRBV19	-	TRBJ1-2	TGTGCCACCCATGAATCGTTCAAAGCCTATGGCTACACCTTC	CATHESFKAYGYTF
TRBV28	-	TRBJ1-2	TGTGCCAGCAGTTTAAACAGGGTGGGAGGCTACACCTTC	CASSLNRVGGYTF
TRBV2	-	TRBJ2-1	TGTGCCAGCGGGGACACGTTCTTC	CASGDTFF
TRBV30	-	TRBJ2-7	TGTGCCTGGAGTTACCGCCCTAAACCCTACGAGCAGTACTTC	CAWSYRPKPYEQYF
TRBV6-5	-	TRBJ1-2	TGTGCCAGCAATCGAGGGGGGGGCTATGGCTACACCTTC	CASNRGGGYGYTF
TRBV5-1	-	TRBJ1-3	TGCGCCAGCAGCTCGGGTGGGGGCCTCGGAAACACCATATATTTT	CASSSGGGLGNTIYF
TRBV6-5	-	TRBJ2-2	TGTGCCAGCAGTTACGCGGGGTTCACCGGGGAGCTGTTTTTT	CASSYAGFTGELFF
TRBV5-5	-	TRBJ2-2	TGTGCCAGCGACCCCGGGGGGCCCGGGGAGCTGTTTTTT	CASDPGGPGELFF
TRBV7-7	TRBD2	TRBJ2-5	TGTGCCAGCAGCCCAGTAGCGGGGGGATGGGAGACCCAGTACTTC	CASSPVAGGWETQYF
TRBV6-1	-	TRBJ1-2	TGTGCCAGCAGTGAAGAGGGAGGGGAGGTCTACACCTTC	CASSEEGGEVYTF
TRBV7-9	TRBD2	TRBJ2-3	TGTGCCAGCAGCTTAGGGGGTAGCGGGATCTTTTCAGATACGCAGTATTTT	CASSLGGSGIFSDTQYF
TRBV19	TRBD1	TRBJ2-5	TGTGCCAGTAGTGGACAGGGGGCTTTAAGAGAGACCCAGTACTTC	CASSGQGALRETQYF
TRBV7-6	-	TRBJ1-5	TGTGCCAGCAGCTTAGTGGGAGGAAGCCAGCCCCAGCATTTT	CASSLVGGSQPQHF